The 25 T cell receptor beta chains reported below all come from one sample, sequenced in a study of T cell responses to AZD1222 COVID-19 vaccine. Clones were sequenced by immunoSEQ multiplex PCR, and TCRdb holds only the in-frame ones, with some missing. Of more than 95,000 clones listed, roughly 91% were seen once; the top ten hold about 48%. The sample here was peripheral blood, taken on day 0 of AZD1222 vaccination. The receptor source for this set is an adult in good health.

This CDR3 reads CAWSDSGVNEQFF. In DNA form, the CDR3 reads TGTGCCTGGAGTGATTCAGGAGTAAATGAGCAGTTCTTC. The chain carries TRBV30 and TRBJ2-1; D is undetermined. V was shortened by 1 base and J by 7 bases, with 11 bases between the two germline ends. The CDR3 covers 13 residues. Germline-derived CDR1 and CDR2 are GTSNPN and SVGIG (reference sequence). The full variable domain, in which reference TRBV30 and TRBJ2-1 provide the parts outside the CDR3, is SQTIHQWPATLVQPVGSPLSLECTVEGTSNPNLYWYRQAAGRGLQLLFYSVGIGQISSEVPQNLSASRPQDRQFILSSKKLLLSDSGFYLCAWSDSGVNEQFFGPGTRLTVL.

The V gene is TRBV19, the J gene TRBJ2-7; 11 nucleotides agree with TRBD2. The V segment lost 3 bases and the J segment 5 bases; nucleotides outside the gene matches: 6. Looked up from germline, CDR1 is LNHDA and CDR2 is SQIVND (reference sequence). The CDR3 spans 15 residues. CDR3 nucleotide sequence: TGTGCCAGTAGTATCGGGACTAGCGGAGGGGACGAGCAGTACTTC. This gives the protein CASSIGTSGGDEQYF.

CDR3 region: CASSLSSGDNEQFF. CDR3 in DNA: TGTGCCAGCAGTTTGAGTTCCGGTGACAATGAGCAGTTCTTC. V gene TRBV28 combines with J gene TRBJ2-1; no clear D gene. The V and J ends lost 3 bases and 5 bases respectively, with 11 bases between them. The CDR3 totals 14 residues. Germline-derived CDR1 and CDR2 are MDHEN and SYDVKM.

J is TRBJ2-1 and V is TRBV6-2 or TRBV6-3; the D gene is possibly TRBD2 (7 bases). CDR1 and CDR2 from the germline V gene are MNHEY and SVGEGT. The germline V and J ends were trimmed by 6 bases and 1 base, with 13 bases remaining between them. The CDR3 runs to 15 residues. CDR3 amino acids: CASSEGGNSYNEQFF. CDR3 in DNA: TGTGCCAGCAGCGAGGGGGGGAATTCCTACAATGAGCAGTTCTTC.

The gene calls are TRBV28 and TRBJ2-7; unclear D gene. The germline gives CDR1 MDHEN, CDR2 SYDVKM. Between the trimmed V and J ends, which lost 1 base and 7 bases, there was a span of 11 bases. This CDR3 spans 13 amino acids. CDR3 protein: CASSLSPPTEQYF. In DNA, the CDR3 is TGTGCCAGCAGTTTATCTCCACCCACGGAGCAGTACTTC. Full variable domain (remainder filled in from reference TRBV28 and TRBJ2-7): DVKVTQSSRYLVKRTGEKVFLECVQDMDHENMFWYRQDPGLGLRLIYFSYDVKMKEKGDIPEGYSVSREKKERFSLILESASTNQTSMYLCASSLSPPTEQYFGPGTRLTVT.

The chain couples TRBV9 to TRBJ2-7; D is undetermined. Trimming left V 0 bases short and J 5 bases short, with 12 bases between. Germline V gene lookup returns CDR1 SGDLS and CDR2 YYNGEE. This CDR3 contains 14 residues. The CDR3 sequence is CASSVGGPEDEQYF. The CDR3 DNA reads as TGTGCCAGCAGCGTAGGCGGTCCCGAGGACGAGCAGTACTTC.

The chain links TRBV5-1 to TRBJ2-5; D gene uncertain. The CDR3 loop spans 13 amino acids. Germline values: CDR1 SGHRS, CDR2 YFSETQ. V was shortened by 0 bases and J by 2 bases, with 5 bases between the two germline ends. The CDR3 region has the DNA TGCGCCAGCAGCTTGGGGATGCAAGAGACCCAGTACTTC. Amino acid sequence: CASSLGMQETQYF.

This chain uses TRBV7-2 with TRBJ2-3, with TRBD2 matching over 7 bases. After removal of 5 bases from V and 3 bases from J, the junction contained 11 bases not matched to a gene. From germline, CDR1 is SGHTA and CDR2 FQGNSA. The CDR3 runs to 16 residues. CDR3 residues: CASSQDPAGSTDTQYF. The CDR3 coding sequence is TGTGCCAGCAGCCAAGACCCAGCGGGATCGACAGATACGCAGTATTTT.

The CDR3: CASSIGTGDLLRTDTQYF. In DNA form, the CDR3 reads TGTGCCAGCAGCATAGGGACAGGGGACCTTCTACGCACAGATACGCAGTATTTT. The J gene is TRBJ2-3, the V gene TRBV9, with TRBD1 matching over 10 bases. With 4 bases clipped from V and 1 base from J, the junction kept 12 bases outside the gene matches. Germline V gene data show CDR1 as SGDLS and CDR2 as YYNGEE. The CDR3 covers 18 residues.

This chain links TRBV5-6 with TRBJ2-2, with TRBD2 as a possible D gene (6 bases). CDR1 and CDR2 from the germline V gene are SGHDT and YYEEEE. The CDR3 runs to 14 residues. Trimming stripped 4 bases from V and 8 bases from J, with 15 bases between. This chain's CDR3 is CASSTGLAIGELFF. CDR3 in DNA: TGTGCCAGCAGCACCGGGCTAGCGATAGGGGAGCTGTTTTTT. Full variable domain (outside the CDR3, taken from reference TRBV5-6 and TRBJ2-2): DAGVTQSPTHLIKTRGQQVTLRCSPKSGHDTVSWYQQALGQGPQFIFQYYEEEERQRGNFPDRFSGHQFPNYSSELNVNALLLGDSALYLCASSTGLAIGELFFGEGSRLTVL.

The CDR3 DNA is TGTGCAAGTCGCCCAGGGACAAGGAGGGAGCAGTACTTC. Its protein product is CASRPGTRREQYF. This sequence joins TRBV12-2 and TRBJ2-7; the D segment call TRBD1 is taken from the table without a DNA check. TRBV12-2 is described as a pseudogene. The CDR3 contains 13 residues.

This chain uses TRBV6-5 with TRBJ2-7, with D possibly matching TRBD1 (5 bases). This CDR3 comprises 13 residues. V gave up 3 bases and J gave up 3 bases, with 9 bases separating them. Germline values: CDR1 MNHEY, CDR2 SVGAGI. The CDR3 is CASSYRQGYEQYF. The CDR3 coding sequence is TGTGCCAGCAGTTATCGGCAGGGCTACGAGCAGTACTTC.

The chain carries TRBV11-3 and TRBJ2-7; tentatively, D is TRBD2 (6 bases). The CDR3 covers 13 residues. The germline gives CDR1 SGHNT, CDR2 YENEEA. The V gene lost 8 bases and the J gene lost 4 bases, with 15 bases spanning the gap. The CDR3 region is CASAFEEGYEQYF. DNA of the CDR3: TGTGCCAGCGCCTTTGAGGAGGGTTACGAGCAGTACTTC.

The chain links TRBV6-5 to TRBJ2-7; 8 bases match TRBD2. The V segment lost 8 bases and the J segment 5 bases; nucleotides outside the gene matches: 11. Germline-derived CDR1 and CDR2 are MNHEY and SVGAGI. The CDR3 is made up of 14 amino acids. The CDR3 sequence: CASLEPAGDNEQYF. In nucleotides, the CDR3 is TGTGCCAGCCTTGAACCAGCGGGAGACAACGAGCAGTACTTC.

V is TRBV4-1 and J is TRBJ2-5; D is unclear. Trimming took 1 base from V and 4 from J, leaving 7 bases between them. The CDR3 is 13 amino acids. CDR1 is MGHRA and CDR2 is YSYEKL in the germline V gene. This CDR3 reads CASSQARAETQYF. CDR3 nucleotide sequence: TGCGCCAGCAGCCAAGCAAGGGCAGAGACCCAGTACTTC.

This chain links TRBV6-5 with TRBJ1-2; TRBD1 aligns across 12 bases. Germline V gene data show CDR1 as MNHEY and CDR2 as SVGAGI. This CDR3 has 15 residues. The trim removed 6 bases at V and 4 bases at J, leaving 6 bases unmatched. Here the CDR3 reads CASSLPGQGAYGYTF. DNA of the CDR3: TGTGCCAGCAGCTTACCGGGACAGGGGGCCTATGGCTACACCTTC.

The CDR3 DNA is TGCGCCAGTCCCCTATCGGCCTACGAGCAGTACTTC. This encodes CASPLSAYEQYF. The gene calls are TRBV10-2 and TRBJ2-7; no definite D call. CDR1 is WSHSY, CDR2 SAAADI, per germline. CDR3 length equals 12 residues. Trimming cost V 9 bases and J 2 bases, with 11 bases left between them.

CDR3 nucleotide sequence: TGTGCCAGTAGTCCCGGGACGGAGAGTTGGTATGGCTACACCTTC. The encoded protein is CASSPGTESWYGYTF. This chain links TRBV19 with TRBJ1-2, with D perhaps TRBD1 (5 bases). Germline-derived CDR1 and CDR2 are LNHDA and SQIVND (reference sequence). V lost 5 bases and J 5 bases, leaving 18 bases between the germline ends. There are 15 residues in the CDR3. Full variable domain (missing parts from reference TRBV19 and TRBJ1-2): DGGITQSPKYLFRKEGQNVTLSCEQNLNHDAMYWYRQDPGQGLRLIYYSQIVNDFQKGDIAEGYSVSREKKESFPLTVTSAQKNPTAFYLCASSPGTESWYGYTFGSGTRLTVV.

V gene TRBV2 combines with J gene TRBJ2-2, with D possibly called TRBD1 or TRBD2 (5 bases each). V was shortened by 6 bases and J by 4 bases, with 15 bases between the two germline ends. This CDR3 contains 15 residues. Per the germline V gene, CDR1 is SNHLY and CDR2 is FYNNEI. The CDR3 loop is CASSGTSWGTGELFF. For the CDR3, the DNA is TGTGCCAGCAGCGGGACGTCCTGGGGCACCGGGGAGCTGTTTTTT.

This clone has a handful of counts. The J gene is TRBJ2-3, the V gene TRBV29-1, with 10 bases lining up with TRBD1. The CDR3 runs 15 residues. J lost 4 bases, V lost 7 bases, and 11 bases had no gene match. Germline V gene data show CDR1 as SQVTM and CDR2 as ANQGSEA. This CDR3 is CSAGLTGGVADTQYF. In DNA, the CDR3 is TGCAGCGCAGGACTGACAGGGGGCGTCGCAGATACGCAGTATTTT.

The CDR3: CASSLYMRGSSYEQYF. DNA of the CDR3: TGCGCCAGCAGCTTGTATATGAGAGGGAGCTCCTACGAGCAGTACTTC. V and J are TRBV5-1 and TRBJ2-7, with D possibly matching TRBD2 (5 bases). The CDR3 has 16 amino acids. Germline V gene data show CDR1 as SGHRS and CDR2 as YFSETQ. V was cut by 1 base and J by 0 bases, with 14 bases left in between.

The J gene is TRBJ2-3, the V gene TRBV24-1; D is unclear. CDR1 KGHDR and CDR2 SFDVKD come from the germline V gene. V lost 1 base, J lost 3 bases, and 10 bases lay in between. The CDR3 totals 15 residues. In nucleotides, the CDR3 is TGTGCCACCAGTGATTTACGTGGCGGAACAGATACGCAGTATTTT. It specifies CATSDLRGGTDTQYF.

This chain uses TRBV7-9 with TRBJ1-5; no reliable D call. V lost 3 bases, J lost 3 bases, and 3 bases lay in between. In germline, CDR1 is SEHNR, CDR2 FQNEAQ (reference sequence). This CDR3 is 12 amino acids long. The CDR3 bases are TGTGCCAGCAGCTTTCCCAATCAGCCCCAGCATTTT. It is translated as CASSFPNQPQHF.

This chain uses TRBV6-5 with TRBJ1-1; D remains ambiguous. The CDR3 runs to 15 residues. Trimming removed 9 bases at V and 4 bases at J, with 21 bases between. CDR1 is MNHEY and CDR2 is SVGAGI in the germline V gene. CDR3 sequence (DNA): TGTGCCAGTACACTACTATCGGGTCGGAGCACTGAAGCTTTCTTT. It codes for CASTLLSGRSTEAFF.

V and J are TRBV5-4 and TRBJ2-1; the D is unclear. V lost 4 bases and J lost 6, with 11 bases in between. CDR1 SGHNT and CDR2 YYREEE come from the germline V gene (reference sequence). CDR3 length: 13 amino acids. CDR3 protein: CASSLPSLNEQFF. In nucleotides, the CDR3 is TGTGCCAGCAGCCTCCCGTCGCTCAATGAGCAGTTCTTC.